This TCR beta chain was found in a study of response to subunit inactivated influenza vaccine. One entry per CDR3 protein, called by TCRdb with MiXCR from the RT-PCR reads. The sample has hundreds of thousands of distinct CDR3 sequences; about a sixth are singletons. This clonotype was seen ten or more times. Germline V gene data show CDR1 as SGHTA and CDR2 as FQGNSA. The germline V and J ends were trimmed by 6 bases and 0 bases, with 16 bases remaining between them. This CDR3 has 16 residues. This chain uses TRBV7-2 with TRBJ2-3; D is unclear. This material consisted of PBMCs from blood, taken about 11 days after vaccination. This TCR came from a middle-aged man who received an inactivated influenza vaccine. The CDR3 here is CASSRNRATSTDTQYF. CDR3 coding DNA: TGTGCCAGCAGTCGAAACCGGGCCACTAGCACAGATACGCAGTATTTT.